Listed below are T cell receptor beta chains from one sample, sequenced in a study of CD8 T cells in Susac syndrome. TCRdb reprocessed the immunoSEQ multiplex PCR reads via MiXCR and lists one record per CDR3 protein. The sample lists 95,000 to 150,000 distinct CDR3 sequences; 95% to 96% were seen once. Sequenced input: CD4+ T cells from PBMCs. The receptors originated from a human donor with Susac syndrome. Both conserved end residues are part of each CDR3. The order of the fields is V gene, J gene, D gene, clone size, CDR3 protein, CDR3 DNA. The D gene is left open where the match is weak. Some rows mark clone size as missing; the rest say once, few, many or name a class of expanded clone.

TRBV20-1	TRBJ1-1	.	.	CSARDPGRVNTEAFF	TGCAGTGCTAGAGACCCCGGCAGGGTCAACACTGAAGCTTTCTTT
TRBV25-1	TRBJ2-1	.	.	CASSEGGGQFF	TGTGCCAGCAGTGAGGGAGGGGGGCAGTTCTTC
TRBV27	TRBJ1-1	.	once	CASSGGIGNTEAFF	TGTGCCAGCAGCGGGGGTATCGGGAACACTGAAGCTTTCTTT
TRBV29-1	TRBJ2-7	.	.	CSVEDGPSYEQYF	TGCAGCGTTGAAGATGGCCCGTCCTACGAGCAGTACTTC
TRBV5-1	TRBJ2-7	.	.	CASSYQESYEQYF	TGCGCCAGCAGCTACCAGGAGTCCTACGAGCAGTACTTC
TRBV28	TRBJ1-2	.	.	CASSLSDIYGYTF	TGTGCCAGCAGTTTATCGGACATCTATGGCTACACCTTC
TRBV20-1	TRBJ2-7	.	.	CSARLGGNTYEQYF	TGCAGTGCTAGACTTGGCGGGAACACCTACGAGCAGTACTTC
TRBV11-1	TRBJ2-7	.	.	CASSPSIRRGTPYEQYF	TGTGCCAGCAGCCCCTCCATCAGACGCGGGACGCCCTACGAGCAGTACTTC
TRBV11-2	TRBJ1-5	.	.	CASSFSGTEQPQHF	TGTGCCAGCAGCTTTAGCGGGACGGAACAGCCCCAGCATTTT
TRBV5-6	TRBJ2-3	.	.	CASSTQASKTDTQYF	TGTGCCAGCAGCACCCAGGCAAGTAAGACAGATACGCAGTATTTT
TRBV29-1	TRBJ1-2	TRBD1	.	CSATGGANYGYTF	TGCAGCGCGACAGGGGGTGCCAACTATGGCTACACCTTC
TRBV4-2	TRBJ1-5	.	.	CASSQVSTDQQPQHF	TGTGCCAGCAGCCAAGTTTCGACAGATCAACAGCCCCAGCATTTT
TRBV29-1	TRBJ2-1	.	.	CSVEGDVSYNEQFF	TGCAGCGTTGAGGGGGACGTCTCCTACAATGAGCAGTTCTTC
TRBV20-1	TRBJ2-7	.	.	CSARDEYKDEQYF	TGCAGTGCTAGGGACGAATATAAGGACGAGCAGTACTTC
TRBV12-3/TRBV12-4	TRBJ2-1	.	.	CASILRGWNEQFF	TGTGCCAGCATCCTCAGGGGATGGAATGAGCAGTTCTTC
TRBV24-1	TRBJ1-5	.	.	CATSDRGGQPQHF	TGTGCCACCAGTGACCGCGGAGGTCAGCCCCAGCATTTT
TRBV30	TRBJ2-2	TRBD2	.	CAWRGGRAGELFF	TGTGCCTGGAGGGGAGGGAGGGCCGGGGAGCTGTTTTTT
TRBV20-1	TRBJ2-3	.	.	CSARDRGADTQYF	TGCAGTGCTAGAGATCGAGGGGCCGATACGCAGTATTTT
TRBV7-9	TRBJ2-1	.	.	CASSLVAGQHNEQFF	TGTGCCAGCAGCTTAGTGGCGGGACAGCACAATGAGCAGTTCTTC
TRBV27	TRBJ1-2	.	.	CASSLSPAFNYGYTF	TGTGCCAGCAGTTTATCGCCCGCATTTAACTATGGCTACACCTTC
TRBV11-2	TRBJ1-1	.	.	CASSPPGVSGAFF	TGTGCCAGCAGCCCCCCGGGGGTGTCTGGAGCTTTCTTT
TRBV20-1	TRBJ2-2	.	.	CSADTAENTGELFF	TGCAGTGCCGATACGGCTGAGAACACCGGGGAGCTGTTTTTT